This passage covers 27 T cell receptor beta chains from one sample sequenced in a study of identical twins. TCRdb redid the calling of the 5' RACE reads with MiXCR, one entry per CDR3 protein. Here the sample spans approximately 150,000 distinct CDR3 sequences, under 4.5% being singletons. The sequencing sample was made of memory T cells sorted from blood. Receptors were obtained from a man younger than 35 in good health.

The chain links TRBV5-1 to TRBJ2-5; 8 bases fit TRBD1. The CDR3 loop spans 15 amino acids. J was trimmed by 7 bases and V by 0 bases; bases with no gene match: 8. Looked up from germline, CDR1 is SGHRS and CDR2 is YFSETQ. The CDR3: CASSLAGRGRGTQYF. The CDR3 DNA sequence: TGCGCCAGCAGCTTGGCTGGCAGGGGGCGAGGGACCCAGTACTTC. Drawing the rest from reference TRBV5-1 and TRBJ2-5, the complete variable domain is KAGVTQTPRYLIKTRGQQVTLSCSPISGHRSVSWYQQTPGQGLQFLFEYFSETQRNKGNFPGRFSGRQFSNSRSEMNVSTLELGDSALYLCASSLAGRGRGTQYFGPGTRLLVL.

In this sample, this clonotype turned up many times. The CDR3 is CASSLAGTGPGGYTF. DNA of the CDR3: TGTGCCAGCAGTTTAGCAGGGACAGGGCCAGGTGGCTACACCTTC. This chain links TRBV28 with TRBJ1-2; 9 bases fit TRBD1. Germline V CDR1 and CDR2: MDHEN, SYDVKM. The V and J ends lost 2 bases and 7 bases, in that order; junction bases with no gene match: 8. This CDR3 contains 15 residues.

This clonotype rates as medium-sized. The rearrangement joins TRBV12-3 or TRBV12-4 to TRBJ2-3; the match to TRBD2 covers 10 bases. The CDR3 spans 15 residues. Unmatched junction bases numbered 2, after V lost 5 bases and J lost 0 bases. CDR3 protein: CASSVLAGSTDTQYF. CDR3 DNA sequence: TGTGCCAGCAGTGTACTAGCGGGGAGCACAGATACGCAGTATTTT.

The sample holds many counts of this clonotype. V usage is TRBV19 and J usage is TRBJ1-2; TRBD1 matches 8 bases. Looked up from germline, CDR1 is LNHDA and CDR2 is SQIVND (reference sequence). V was pared by 6 bases and J by 8 bases, with 5 bases of the junction left unmatched. There are 12 residues in the CDR3. The CDR3 DNA follows: TGTGCCAGTAGCGGGACAGGTTCCGGCTACACCTTC. This encodes CASSGTGSGYTF.

This clonotype appeared many times. The rearrangement links TRBV2 to TRBJ1-5; D not certain. V shed 6 bases and J shed 0 bases, with 12 bases lying between them. The CDR3 spans 15 residues. CDR1 and CDR2 (germline): SNHLY, FYNNEI. The CDR3 reads CASSRETYSNQPQHF. The CDR3 nucleotides are TGTGCCAGCAGCCGGGAGACTTATAGCAATCAGCCCCAGCATTTT.

This clonotype was observed many times. The chain is built from TRBV7-6 and TRBJ1-1; D not certain. The V end lost 2 bases, the J end lost 1 base, and 8 bases lay between the germline ends. The CDR3 covers 14 residues. Germline-derived CDR1 and CDR2 are SGHVS and FNYEAQ. The CDR3 sequence: CASSLPGANTEAFF. The CDR3 coding sequence is TGTGCCAGCAGCTTACCAGGCGCGAACACTGAAGCTTTCTTT.

The table lists this clonotype with many counts. The chain employs TRBV12-3 or TRBV12-4 and TRBJ1-5; D gene unclear. This CDR3 comprises 14 residues. V was trimmed by 3 bases and J by 0 bases, leaving 6 bases between them. The chain's CDR3 is CASSFGSSNQPQHF. CDR3 nucleotides: TGTGCCAGCAGTTTCGGGAGTAGCAATCAGCCCCAGCATTTT.

This clonotype was found many times. The rearrangement links TRBV5-1 to TRBJ2-1; D might be TRBD2 (5 bases). The germline V and J ends were trimmed by 2 bases and 4 bases, with 13 bases remaining between them. The germline CDR1 and CDR2 sequences are SGHRS and YFSETQ. This CDR3 comprises 15 residues. DNA of the CDR3: TGCGCCAGCAGCTTACGAGGCGGGCCTTACAATGAGCAGTTCTTC. It yields the protein CASSLRGGPYNEQFF.

This clonotype was seen repeatedly, ten times or more. V usage is TRBV30 and J usage is TRBJ2-3, with D unresolved. The CDR3 spans 12 residues. Germline values: CDR1 GTSNPN, CDR2 SVGIG (reference sequence). V lost 4 bases, J lost 4 bases, and 9 bases lay in between. The DNA of the CDR3 is TGTGCCTGGAAAGTCGGCCCAGATACGCAGTATTTT. It encodes CAWKVGPDTQYF.

This clonotype was seen at least ten times. The gene calls are TRBV4-2 and TRBJ2-3, with D possibly being TRBD2 (6 bases). Germline assignment: CDR1 LGHNA and CDR2 YNFKEQ. The CDR3 is made up of 17 amino acids. V was clipped by 4 bases and J by 0 bases, with 17 bases between them. CDR3 in amino acids: CASSRSIAVSSTDTQYF. The CDR3 DNA reads as TGTGCCAGCAGCCGATCGATAGCGGTTTCTAGCACAGATACGCAGTATTTT.

This clonotype was counted at least ten times. The chain recombines TRBV5-4 with TRBJ2-5; 11 nucleotides align to TRBD1. With 0 bases clipped from V and 1 base from J, the junction kept 5 bases outside the gene matches. The germline V gene has CDR1 SGHNT and CDR2 YYREEE (reference sequence). The CDR3 loop spans 17 amino acids. The DNA for the CDR3 is TGTGCCAGCAGCTTGGCCTTGGACAGGGGGCCCCAAGAGACCCAGTACTTC. Protein: CASSLALDRGPQETQYF.

This clonotype was detected ten times or more. The chain is built from TRBV12-3 or TRBV12-4 and TRBJ1-1; D call uncertain. V was pared by 7 bases and J by 5 bases, with 23 bases between. The CDR3 is 16 amino acids. The CDR3 loop reads CASNRPQTGIGTEAFF. CDR3 nucleotides: TGTGCCAGCAATCGCCCCCAAACGGGGATTGGGACTGAAGCTTTCTTT.

This clonotype was observed many times. The chain joins TRBV14 to TRBJ1-4; 9 bases agree with TRBD1. V lost 3 bases, J lost 5 bases, and 7 bases stayed unmatched. The CDR3 is 16 amino acids. The germline gives CDR1 SGHDN, CDR2 FVKESK. CDR3 DNA sequence: TGTGCCAGCAGCCATCTTTCCGGGACAGGGAATGAAAAACTGTTTTTT. Translation: CASSHLSGTGNEKLFF.

This clonotype came up many times. V is TRBV7-2 and J is TRBJ1-6, with D possibly being TRBD1 (5 bases). Germline V gene lookup returns CDR1 SGHTA and CDR2 FQGNSA. The CDR3 length is 16 residues. V was clipped by 5 bases and J by 8 bases, with 19 bases between them. In DNA form, the CDR3 reads TGTGCCAGCAGCCCGGGGACGCGGGGATCTCATTCACCCCTCCACTTT. Its translation is CASSPGTRGSHSPLHF.

This clonotype was recorded many times. V usage is TRBV3-1 and J usage is TRBJ1-6; D gene uncertain. V was shortened by 0 bases and J by 11 bases, with 11 bases between the two germline ends. Per germline, CDR1 LGHDT and CDR2 YNNKEL (reference sequence). The CDR3 contains 14 residues. CDR3 in DNA: TGTGCCAGCAGCCAAGATCGAGACACCGCACCCCTCCACTTT. Its translation: CASSQDRDTAPLHF. Full variable domain (outside the CDR3, taken from reference TRBV3-1 and TRBJ1-6): DTAVSQTPKYLVTQMGNDKSIKCEQNLGHDTMYWYKQDSKKFLKIMFSYNNKELIINETVPNRFSPKSPDKAHLNLHINSLELGDSAVYFCASSQDRDTAPLHFGNGTRLTVT.

This clonotype was seen many times. The chain employs TRBV12-3 or TRBV12-4 and TRBJ1-5; D is possibly TRBD1 (5 bases). Between the trimmed V and J ends, which lost 7 bases and 3 bases, there was a span of 10 bases. The CDR3 is 13 residues long. The CDR3 nucleotides are TGTGCCAGCACCAGGGAGTTCAATCAGCCCCAGCATTTT. Translating it yields CASTREFNQPQHF.

This clonotype was recorded many times. This chain links TRBV2 with TRBJ1-5; D is undetermined. Germline CDR1 SNHLY, CDR2 FYNNEI. CDR3 size: 11 residues. With 4 bases removed from V and 5 bases from J, the gap between germline ends came to 3 bases. CDR3 protein: CASSGDQPQHF. Written as DNA, the CDR3 is TGTGCCAGCAGTGGGGATCAGCCCCAGCATTTT.

The table lists this clonotype with a few counts. J is TRBJ1-6 and V is TRBV30, with D possibly TRBD1 on 5 matching bases. Trimming took off 1 base at V and 7 bases at J, with 11 bases between the two ends. Germline V gene sequence: CDR1 GTSNPN, CDR2 SVGIG (reference sequence). The CDR3 extends over 14 amino acids. The CDR3 loop reads CAWSAGPSNSPLHF. The CDR3, as DNA: TGTGCCTGGAGTGCAGGGCCGTCGAATTCACCCCTCCACTTT.

The sample holds many counts of this clonotype. The chain combines TRBV11-2 with TRBJ2-5; no clear D. This CDR3 has 11 residues. CDR1 and CDR2 (germline): SGHAT, FQNNGV. V was pared by 5 bases and J by 4 bases, with 5 bases between. The CDR3 loop reads CASSATETQYF. The CDR3 DNA reads TGTGCCAGCAGCGCAACAGAGACCCAGTACTTC.

The table lists this clonotype with many counts. The CDR3 DNA is TGTGCCAGCAGCTCTGGGTCCGGGGAGCTGTTTTTT. Amino acids: CASSSGSGELFF. V gene TRBV7-9 combines with J gene TRBJ2-2; D is uncertain. Trimming shortened V by 4 bases and J by 6 bases, and 6 bases separated the two germline ends. This CDR3 has 12 residues. Germline CDR1 reads SEHNR; CDR2 reads FQNEAQ (reference sequence). Complete variable domain (other parts from reference TRBV7-9 and TRBJ2-2): DTGVSQNPRHKITKRGQNVTFRCDPISEHNRLYWYRQTLGQGPEFLTYFQNEAQLEKSRLLSDRFSAERPKGSFSTLEIQRTEQGDSAMYLCASSSGSGELFFGEGSRLTVL.

This clonotype was observed at least ten times. The rearrangement links TRBV6-2 or TRBV6-3 to TRBJ2-5, with D unresolved. Germline V gives CDR1 MNHEY, CDR2 SVGEGT. CDR3 length equals 16 residues. Trimming took off 2 bases at V and 5 bases at J, with 18 bases between the two ends. The CDR3 here is CASSYGLHPVRETQYF. The DNA of the CDR3 is TGTGCCAGCAGTTACGGGCTTCACCCGGTCAGGGAGACCCAGTACTTC.

This clonotype was observed a few times. The chain combines TRBV6-2 or TRBV6-3 with TRBJ2-7; 7 bases map to TRBD1. V lost 7 bases and J lost 2; bases outside the gene matches: 8. From germline, CDR1 is MNHEY and CDR2 SVGEGT. CDR3 length: 14 residues. The CDR3 nucleotides read TGTGCCAGCACCCGACAGGGACCAGCCTACGAGCAGTACTTC. Translation gives CASTRQGPAYEQYF.

This clonotype was picked up many times. The chain links TRBV5-1 to TRBJ2-3; 9 nucleotides line up with TRBD1. The V and J ends lost 2 bases and 6 bases, in that order; junction bases with no gene match: 10. The CDR3 spans 16 residues. Germline CDR1 reads SGHRS; CDR2 reads YFSETQ. CDR3 amino acids: CASSFGRDRGYDTQYF. Here the CDR3 DNA reads TGCGCCAGCAGCTTCGGCCGCGACAGGGGGTACGATACGCAGTATTTT. Combining the CDR3 with reference TRBV5-1 and TRBJ2-3 gives the whole variable domain KAGVTQTPRYLIKTRGQQVTLSCSPISGHRSVSWYQQTPGQGLQFLFEYFSETQRNKGNFPGRFSGRQFSNSRSEMNVSTLELGDSALYLCASSFGRDRGYDTQYFGPGTRLTVL.

This clonotype was observed at least ten times. This sequence joins TRBV7-9 and TRBJ2-1; the D is unclear. Looked up from germline, CDR1 is SEHNR and CDR2 is FQNEAQ (reference sequence). Trimming took off 7 bases at V and 6 bases at J, with 13 bases between the two ends. The CDR3 runs 13 residues. CDR3 DNA sequence: TGTGCCAGCAAACAATTTAAAGGCAATGAGCAGTTCTTC. This translates into CASKQFKGNEQFF. The whole variable domain, filled in from reference TRBV7-9 and TRBJ2-1, reads DTGVSQNPRHKITKRGQNVTFRCDPISEHNRLYWYRQTLGQGPEFLTYFQNEAQLEKSRLLSDRFSAERPKGSFSTLEIQRTEQGDSAMYLCASKQFKGNEQFFGPGTRLTVL.

This clonotype has a count of ten or more. This chain joins TRBV5-1 and TRBJ2-3, with a possible D match to TRBD1 (6 bases). The V end lost 0 bases, the J end lost 4 bases, and 12 bases lay between the germline ends. Germline values: CDR1 SGHRS, CDR2 YFSETQ. The CDR3 extends over 15 amino acids. The chain's CDR3 is CASSLGYRVADTQYF. The DNA for the CDR3 is TGCGCCAGCAGCTTGGGATACAGGGTCGCAGATACGCAGTATTTT.

This clonotype was seen repeatedly, ten times or more. The chain is built from TRBV28 and TRBJ2-1, with D possibly being TRBD2 (6 bases). The CDR3 is 13 amino acids. Per the germline V gene, CDR1 is MDHEN and CDR2 is SYDVKM. V was clipped by 1 base and J by 15 bases, with 16 bases between them. CDR3 sequence: CASSLFLQAGWFF. DNA of the CDR3: TGTGCCAGCAGTTTATTTCTCCAGGCGGGGTGGTTCTTC.

This clonotype came up many times. V is TRBV27 and J is TRBJ1-6, with a weak D call TRBD1 (5 bases). CDR1 is MNHEY and CDR2 is SMNVEV in the germline V gene (reference sequence). Trimming removed 5 bases from V and 6 bases from J, with 23 bases in between. The CDR3 is 18 amino acids. The CDR3 region is CASSPYSGFQSPNSPLHF. The CDR3 DNA reads TGTGCCAGCAGTCCCTACTCAGGGTTCCAATCCCCTAATTCACCCCTCCACTTT.